These T cell receptor beta chains were read from a single sample in a study of cytomegalovirus exposure and HLA in healthy donors. TCRdb keeps only in-frame clones here, not all; method: immunoSEQ multiplex PCR. Here the sample spans fewer than 250,000 clones, 70% to 90% being singletons. Sequenced input: PBMCs. The source is a man between 25 and 39 years old in good health and CMV-seronegative. Each CDR3 is given with its conserved first and last residue. D genes are given only for firm matches. The size of a clone is reported for some rows only, either as once, few or many, or as a class for expanded clones.

v_call,d_call,clone_size,j_call,cdr3_nt,cdr3_aa
TRBV5-1,TRBD2,few,TRBJ2-1,TGCGCCAGCAGCTTGGCGGGAGGGGGGTACAATGAGCAGTTCTTC,CASSLAGGGYNEQFF
TRBV9,TRBD1,.,TRBJ1-5,TGTGCCAGCAGCGTAGCAGGGGGCGAACAGCCCCAGCATTTT,CASSVAGGEQPQHF
TRBV5-6,.,.,TRBJ2-7,TGTGCCAGCAGCGGCACCTCCTACGAGCAGTACTTC,CASSGTSYEQYF
TRBV4-1,.,.,TRBJ2-7,TGCGCCAGCAGCCAAGATAATGAGGGCTACGAGCAGTACTTC,CASSQDNEGYEQYF
TRBV10-3,TRBD1,.,TRBJ1-6,TGTGGATCGACAGGGGAAGGTAATTCACCCCTCCACTTT,CGSTGEGNSPLHF
TRBV6-6,.,.,TRBJ1-3,TGTGCCAGCAGCCGAGACCGGGCGGGTGGAAACACCATATATTTT,CASSRDRAGGNTIYF
TRBV5-6,.,once,TRBJ1-4,TGTGCCAGCAGCTCTACACAGGGAGAGGGCCGTAATGAAAAACTGTTTTTT,CASSSTQGEGRNEKLFF
TRBV5-1,.,once,TRBJ2-7,TGCGCCAGCAGCTTGATGGACAGCTACGAGCAGTACTTC,CASSLMDSYEQYF
TRBV7-9,TRBD2,once,TRBJ2-1,TGTGCCAGCAGCGCAGAGACTAGCGGGGGGGCCTCGAATGAGCAGTTCTTC,CASSAETSGGASNEQFF
TRBV4-1,TRBD1,.,TRBJ2-7,TGCGCCAGCAGCCATCCAGGGGACAGGGGACACTTTCCGACCTCATCCTACGAGCAGTACTTC,CASSHPGDRGHFPTSSYEQYF
TRBV5-4,TRBD2,.,TRBJ2-1,TGTGCCAGCAGACCCGGGGGGGCAAATGAGCAGTTCTTC,CASRPGGANEQFF